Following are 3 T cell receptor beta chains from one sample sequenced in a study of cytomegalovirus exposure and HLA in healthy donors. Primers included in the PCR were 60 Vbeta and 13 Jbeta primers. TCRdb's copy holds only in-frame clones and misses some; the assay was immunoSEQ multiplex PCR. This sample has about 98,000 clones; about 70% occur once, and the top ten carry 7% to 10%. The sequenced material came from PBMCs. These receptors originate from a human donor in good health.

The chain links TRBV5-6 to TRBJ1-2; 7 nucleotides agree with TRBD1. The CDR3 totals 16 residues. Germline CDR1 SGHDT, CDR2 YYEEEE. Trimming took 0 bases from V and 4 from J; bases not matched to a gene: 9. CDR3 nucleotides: TGTGCCAGCAGCTTGGAGGGGGCTAGTTCCACCTATGGCTACACCTTC. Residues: CASSLEGASSTYGYTF.

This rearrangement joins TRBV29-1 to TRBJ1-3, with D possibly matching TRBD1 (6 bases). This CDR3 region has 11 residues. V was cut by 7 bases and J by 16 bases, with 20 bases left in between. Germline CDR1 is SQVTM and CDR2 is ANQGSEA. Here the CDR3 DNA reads TGCAGCGCGAGGTTCCTAGGACAGAGGTATTTT. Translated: CSARFLGQRYF. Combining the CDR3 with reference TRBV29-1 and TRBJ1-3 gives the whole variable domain SAVISQKPSRDICQRGTSLTIQCQVDSQVTMMFWYRQQPGQSLTLIATANQGSEATYESGFVIDKFPISRPNLTFSTLTVSNMSPEDSSIYLCSARFLGQRYFGEGSWLTVV.

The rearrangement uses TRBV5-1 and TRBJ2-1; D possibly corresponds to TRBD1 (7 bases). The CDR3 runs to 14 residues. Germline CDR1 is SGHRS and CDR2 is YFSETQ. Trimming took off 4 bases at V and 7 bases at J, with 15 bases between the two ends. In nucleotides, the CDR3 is TGCGCCAGCAGCCCAGTGGCGGGACAGAATGAGCAGTTCTTC. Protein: CASSPVAGQNEQFF.